This T cell receptor (beta chain) was sequenced for a study of OX40 agonist ivuxolimab in advanced cancers. Study-wide results and caveats: In the 0.1 to 3.0 mg/kg range, CD4+ and CD8+ blood T cells had expanded clonally by week 6.

TCRdb's copy holds only in-frame clones and misses some; the assay was immunoSEQ multiplex PCR. The table includes fewer than 60,000 clones, 60% to 80% detected once. Comments on this clone: Its antigen is as yet unknown.

The CDR3 spans 19 residues. CDR1 SEHNR and CDR2 FQNEAQ come from the germline V gene (reference sequence). J lost 3 bases, V lost 6 bases, and 12 bases had no gene match. The rearrangement joins TRBV7-9 to TRBJ2-1; 15 positions match TRBD2. This TCR came from an adult with an advanced solid tumor such as melanoma, head and neck, liver or kidney cancer. Sequencing was performed on CD4+ or CD8+ T cells sorted from blood, taken in a trial of the OX40 agonist ivuxolimab. In DNA, the CDR3 is TGTGCCAGCAGGACTTCCGGGACTAGCGGGAGGAGGCGCTACAATGAGCAGTTCTTC. It specifies CASRTSGTSGRRRYNEQFF. Full variable domain (missing parts from reference TRBV7-9 and TRBJ2-1): DTGVSQNPRHKITKRGQNVTFRCDPISEHNRLYWYRQTLGQGPEFLTYFQNEAQLEKSRLLSDRFSAERPKGSFSTLEIQRTEQGDSAMYLCASRTSGTSGRRRYNEQFFGPGTRLTVL.